A single sample is the source of the 21 T cell receptor beta chains below, sequenced in a study of cytomegalovirus exposure and HLA in healthy donors. Primers for the PCR totalled 60 Vbeta and 13 Jbeta. Profiled with immunoSEQ multiplex PCR; TCRdb holds only in-frame clones, not every one. The sample shows some 63,000 clones, roughly 80% of them seen only once. Sequencing was done on a sample of PBMCs. The receptors were sampled from a woman aged 40 to 50 in good health and CMV-seronegative.

V usage is TRBV15 and J usage is TRBJ2-3; D gene ambiguous. Between the trimmed V and J ends, which lost 3 bases and 3 bases, there was a span of 4 bases. Germline values: CDR1 LNHNV, CDR2 YYDKDF (reference sequence). The CDR3 totals 12 residues. The CDR3: CATSSETDTQYF. CDR3 sequence (DNA): TGTGCCACCAGCAGTGAGACAGATACGCAGTATTTT.

This chain connects TRBV5-1 to TRBJ2-5, with a possible D match to TRBD1 (5 bases). The CDR3 covers 14 residues. V was clipped by 0 bases and J by 2 bases, with 8 bases between them. Germline-derived CDR1 and CDR2 are SGHRS and YFSETQ. CDR3 region: CASSLGRAQETQYF. The CDR3 DNA reads TGCGCCAGCAGCTTGGGCAGGGCTCAAGAGACCCAGTACTTC.

The chain joins TRBV27 to TRBJ2-1; 7 nucleotides align to TRBD2. J was trimmed by 5 bases and V by 3 bases; bases with no gene match: 19. Germline CDR1 and CDR2: MNHEY and SMNVEV (reference sequence). The CDR3 contains 19 residues. In nucleotides, the CDR3 is TGTGCCAGCAGTTTCTGGTTCCGCGGGAGAACGCCTCTAAACAATGAGCAGTTCTTC. This gives the protein CASSFWFRGRTPLNNEQFF.

This clone was picked up one time. The chain recombines TRBV27 with TRBJ2-5; 11 bases are shared with TRBD1. The junction had 13 bases not matched to a gene; V was cut back by 3 bases and J by 7 bases. The CDR3 has 17 residues. CDR1 and CDR2 (germline): MNHEY, SMNVEV (reference sequence). CDR3 DNA sequence: TGTGCCAGCAGTTTTCCCCGGGACAGGGGGTCCAAGGGGACCCAGTACTTC. Translation: CASSFPRDRGSKGTQYF.

The CDR3 bases are TGCGCCAGCAGCGCAGAAGCGGGAGCTACAGATACGCAGTATTTT. Translated: CASSAEAGATDTQYF. The chain carries TRBV5-1 and TRBJ2-3, with 8 nucleotides matching TRBD2. The CDR3 is 15 residues long. V dropped 4 bases and J dropped 3; count of bases not matched to a gene: 7. Germline V lookup: CDR1 SGHRS, CDR2 YFSETQ.

A remark on this clone: An end of the junction differs from the germline gene, which may be a read error. The chain links TRBV7-3 to TRBJ2-7, with 8 bases aligning to TRBD1. This CDR3 contains 18 residues. Germline V gene data show CDR1 as SGHTA and CDR2 as FQGTGA. The CDR3 bases are TGTGCCAGCAGCTTACCCCCTGGCAGGGGGCGCTGGGGCCGGCGCGGTGACTTC. Translating it yields CASSLPPGRGRWGRRGDF.

The V and J genes are TRBV7-6 and TRBJ2-7, with TRBD1 matching 7 bases. The CDR3 runs to 15 residues. Trimming cost V 1 base and J 0 bases; bases outside gene matches: 3. Germline CDR1 and CDR2: SGHVS and FNYEAQ. CDR3 coding DNA: TGTGCCAGCAGCTTAGGGGACAGAAGCTCCTACGAGCAGTACTTC. It encodes CASSLGDRSSYEQYF.

The V gene is TRBV5-6, the J gene TRBJ2-1, with TRBD2 identical over 10 bases. V gave up 1 base and J gave up 3 bases; unmatched junction bases: 4. The V gene's germline CDR1 is SGHDT and CDR2 YYEEEE. CDR3 size: 16 residues. The CDR3: CASSLSGRALYNEQFF. CDR3 coding DNA: TGTGCCAGCAGCTTGAGCGGGAGGGCCCTCTACAATGAGCAGTTCTTC.

A note on this clone: Mismatch with germline at one junction end may stem from a read error. The CDR3 is CASSLSASSNEQYF. Here the CDR3 DNA reads TGTGCTAGCAGCTTAAGTGCTAGTAGCAACGAGCAGTACTTC. V and J are TRBV7-7 and TRBJ2-7; D is unclear. CDR3 length: 14 amino acids. CDR1 and CDR2 (germline): SSHAT, FNYEAQ (reference sequence). The complete variable domain, with remaining parts taken from reference TRBV7-7 and TRBJ2-7, reads GAGVSQSPRYKVTKRGQDVTLRCDPISSHATLYWYQQALGQGPEFLTYFNYEAQPDKSGLPSDRFSAERPEGSISTLTIQRTEQRDSAMYRCASSLSASSNEQYFGPGTRLTVT.

V usage is TRBV9 and J usage is TRBJ2-4, with D uncertain. V gave up 0 bases and J gave up 9 bases, with 10 bases separating them. The length of the CDR3 is 13 residues. Germline values: CDR1 SGDLS, CDR2 YYNGEE. CDR3 sequence (DNA): TGTGCCAGCAGCGTAGGCCAGGTGGGCATTCAGTACTTC. Protein product: CASSVGQVGIQYF.

This clone was seen only once. The chain recombines TRBV13 with TRBJ2-1; the D gene is possibly TRBD2 (5 bases). Trimming stripped 2 bases from V and 9 bases from J, with 11 bases between. There are 13 residues in the CDR3. Germline V lookup: CDR1 PRHDT, CDR2 FYEKMQ (reference sequence). CDR3 loop: CASSLRRAVEQFF. CDR3 DNA sequence: TGTGCCAGCAGCTTACGCAGAGCGGTTGAGCAGTTCTTC. Using reference TRBV13 and TRBJ2-1 for the parts outside the CDR3, the full variable domain is AAGVIQSPRHLIKEKRETATLKCYPIPRHDTVYWYQQGPGQDPQFLISFYEKMQSDKGSIPDRFSAQQFSDYHSELNMSSLELGDSALYFCASSLRRAVEQFFGPGTRLTVL.

This clone was detected only once. The rearrangement joins TRBV2 to TRBJ2-7, with D perhaps TRBD1 (6 bases). Trimming took off 7 bases at V and 1 base at J, with 14 bases between the two ends. In germline, CDR1 is SNHLY, CDR2 FYNNEI. The CDR3 totals 14 residues. DNA for the CDR3: TGTGCCAGCATGCTGGAACAGGGATCCTACGAGCAGTACTTC. Encoded protein: CASMLEQGSYEQYF.

The chain links TRBV7-9 to TRBJ1-2; D gene ambiguous. In germline, CDR1 is SEHNR, CDR2 FQNEAQ (reference sequence). The ends were cut back, 3 bases at V and 6 bases at J, with 14 bases in the middle. This CDR3 has 14 residues. CDR3 residues: CASSLGAGLDGYTF. The CDR3 coding sequence is TGTGCCAGCAGCTTGGGAGCGGGATTGGATGGCTACACCTTC.

The gene calls are TRBV7-2 and TRBJ1-3, with 8 positions matching TRBD1. J gave up 4 bases and V 2 bases, and 4 bases lay outside the gene matches. In germline, CDR1 is SGHTA, CDR2 FQGNSA. The CDR3 has 15 amino acids. The CDR3 loop is CASSLQGAWGNTIYF. The DNA for the CDR3 is TGTGCCAGCAGCTTACAGGGGGCCTGGGGAAACACCATATATTTT.

V is TRBV4-3 and J is TRBJ2-7, with D possibly matching TRBD2 (6 bases). Trimming took off 4 bases at V and 3 bases at J, with 13 bases between the two ends. The CDR3 spans 14 residues. From germline, CDR1 is LGHNA and CDR2 YSLEER. The CDR3 DNA is TGCGCCAGCAGCCCTGGAAGTAGCGGCTACGAGCAGTACTTC. Its translation: CASSPGSSGYEQYF.

The chain is built from TRBV14 and TRBJ2-2; tentatively, D is TRBD2 (5 bases). CDR3 size: 15 residues. Trimming stripped 2 bases from V and 7 bases from J, with 14 bases between. Looked up from germline, CDR1 is SGHDN and CDR2 is FVKESK. CDR3 DNA sequence: TGTGCCAGCAGCCAACGCCTACAAGGGAGCGGGGAGCTGTTTTTT. It codes for CASSQRLQGSGELFF.

The chain joins TRBV30 to TRBJ2-3; D unresolved. CDR3 length equals 13 residues. V shed 3 bases and J shed 4 bases, with 11 bases lying between them. The germline V gene encodes CDR1 GTSNPN and CDR2 SVGIG (reference sequence). The CDR3 protein is CAWRAMGADTQYF. The CDR3 DNA reads TGTGCCTGGAGGGCGATGGGCGCAGATACGCAGTATTTT.

V gene TRBV10-2 combines with J gene TRBJ1-2, with TRBD1 as a possible D gene (5 bases). The germline gives CDR1 WSHSY, CDR2 SAAADI. Trimming stripped 0 bases from V and 6 bases from J, with 11 bases between. The CDR3 has 14 residues. The CDR3 DNA reads as TGCGCCAGCAGTGAGTCATGGGGCGGGGATGGCTACACCTTC. Protein: CASSESWGGDGYTF.

The V call is TRBV11-2, the J call TRBJ1-3; TRBD1 matches 8 bases. With 6 bases clipped from V and 2 bases from J, the junction kept 9 bases outside the gene matches. The CDR3 extends over 16 amino acids. Per the germline V gene, CDR1 is SGHAT and CDR2 is FQNNGV. The CDR3 protein is CASRWTGRRAGNTIYF. The DNA for the CDR3 is TGTGCCAGCAGATGGACAGGGAGGAGGGCTGGAAACACCATATATTTT. Full variable domain (remainder filled in from reference TRBV11-2 and TRBJ1-3): EAGVAQSPRYKIIEKRQSVAFWCNPISGHATLYWYQQILGQGPKLLIQFQNNGVVDDSQLPKDRFSAERLKGVDSTLKIQPAKLEDSAVYLCASRWTGRRAGNTIYFGEGSWLTVV.

The rearrangement joins TRBV4-3 to TRBJ2-1; D may be TRBD2 (5 bases). Germline assignment: CDR1 LGHNA and CDR2 YSLEER. Trimming pared 1 base from V and 3 bases from J, leaving 10 bases between. The CDR3 totals 15 residues. The CDR3 DNA is TGCGCCAGCAGCCAAGCGGGAAATGGCTACAATGAGCAGTTCTTC. Translation gives CASSQAGNGYNEQFF.

The rearrangement uses TRBV2 and TRBJ2-6, with D unresolved. Germline V lookup: CDR1 SNHLY, CDR2 FYNNEI. V lost 8 bases and J lost 6, with 11 bases in between. This CDR3 spans 13 amino acids. Here the CDR3 DNA reads TGTGCCAGCGTTCAGGCTTTGGCCAACGTCCTGACTTTC. This encodes CASVQALANVLTF. The full variable domain, rest sourced from reference TRBV2 and TRBJ2-6, is EPEVTQTPSHQVTQMGQEVILRCVPISNHLYFYWYRQILGQKVEFLVSFYNNEISEKSEIFDDQFSVERPDGSNFTLKIRSTKLEDSAMYFCASVQALANVLTFGAGSRLTVL.